The clone carrying this T cell receptor (beta chain) was seen at least ten times. Its matching antigen is unknown. These data originate in a study of read filtering for tumor transcriptome and immune sequencing. Broader study findings: In IR-seq, single-read clonotypes were 70% to 85% of clonotypes but around 3.5% of reads.

Molecular barcoded adaptors covering alpha/delta and beta/gamma chains were used on 400 ng RNA. MiXCR, applied by TCRdb to the reads, yields one record per CDR3 protein. The sample includes more than 100,000 distinct CDR3 sequences, roughly 13% of them seen just once. CDR3 size: 15 residues. V was cut by 7 bases and J by 0 bases, with 15 bases left in between. Germline V gene data show CDR1 as LNHDA and CDR2 as SQIVND (reference sequence). This chain uses TRBV19 with TRBJ1-1; D is undetermined. The source material was a population of CD138-negative cells sorted from bone marrow. The sequence was collected from a donor at least 40 years old with multiple myeloma. For the CDR3, the DNA is TGTGCCAGTATATCGCCGGGCAGAATGAACACTGAAGCTTTCTTT. Encoded protein: CASISPGRMNTEAFF.